This T cell receptor beta chain is drawn from a study of cytomegalovirus exposure and HLA in healthy donors. Note on this clone: The antigen is undetermined.

The study ran its PCR with 60 Vbeta and 13 Jbeta primers. Here immunoSEQ multiplex PCR was the method, and the copy in TCRdb shows in-frame clones only, minus some. Among about 190,000 clones, about three quarters were seen once, and the ten largest hold approximately 1.1%. Each of the donors was a healthy bone marrow donor. The junction had 7 bases not matched to a gene; V was cut back by 2 bases and J by 1 base. Looked up from germline, CDR1 is MNHNS and CDR2 is SASEGT. The CDR3 length is 17 residues. General observations from the study: Available immune exposure information was restricted to CMV serostatus only.

The sample comprised PBMCs. The chain couples TRBV6-1 to TRBJ1-2, with 10 bases matching TRBD1. The source of this sequence is a middle-aged woman in good health and CMV-seronegative. The CDR3 region has the DNA TGTGCCAGCAGTGAACGGGACAGGGGCGCTTTTAACTATGGCTACACCTTC. It translates to CASSERDRGAFNYGYTF.